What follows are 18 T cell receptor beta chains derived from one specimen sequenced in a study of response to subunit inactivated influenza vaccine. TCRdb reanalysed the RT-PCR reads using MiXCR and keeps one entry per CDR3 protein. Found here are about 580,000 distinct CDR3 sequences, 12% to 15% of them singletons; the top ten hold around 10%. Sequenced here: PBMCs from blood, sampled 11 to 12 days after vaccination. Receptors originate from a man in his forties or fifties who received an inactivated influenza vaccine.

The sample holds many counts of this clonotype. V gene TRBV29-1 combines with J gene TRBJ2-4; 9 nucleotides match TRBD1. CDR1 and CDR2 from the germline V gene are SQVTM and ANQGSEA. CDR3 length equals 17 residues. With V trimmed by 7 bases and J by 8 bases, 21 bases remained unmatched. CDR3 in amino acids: CSAQTRGQGQAIYIQYF. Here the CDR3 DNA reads TGCAGCGCCCAGACGAGGGGACAGGGCCAGGCGATATACATTCAGTACTTC.

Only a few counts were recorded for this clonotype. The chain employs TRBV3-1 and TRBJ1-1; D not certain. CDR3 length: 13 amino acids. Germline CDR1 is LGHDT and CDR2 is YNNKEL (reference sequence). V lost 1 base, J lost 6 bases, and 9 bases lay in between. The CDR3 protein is CASSQGTLAEAFF. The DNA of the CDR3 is TGTGCCAGCAGCCAAGGGACGTTGGCTGAAGCTTTCTTT.

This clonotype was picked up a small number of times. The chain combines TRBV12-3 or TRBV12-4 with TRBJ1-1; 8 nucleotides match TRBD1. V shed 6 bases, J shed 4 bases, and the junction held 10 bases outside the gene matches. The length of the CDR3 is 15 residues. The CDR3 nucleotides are TGTGCCAGCAGGGGCCGACAGGGGTCGAGCACTGAAGCTTTCTTT. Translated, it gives CASRGRQGSSTEAFF.

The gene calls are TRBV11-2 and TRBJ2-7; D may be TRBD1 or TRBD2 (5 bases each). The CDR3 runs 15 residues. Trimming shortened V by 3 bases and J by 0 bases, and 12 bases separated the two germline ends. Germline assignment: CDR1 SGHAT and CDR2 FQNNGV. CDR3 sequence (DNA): TGTGCCAGCAGCTTGGGGACCTACAGCTCCTACGAGCAGTACTTC. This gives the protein CASSLGTYSSYEQYF.

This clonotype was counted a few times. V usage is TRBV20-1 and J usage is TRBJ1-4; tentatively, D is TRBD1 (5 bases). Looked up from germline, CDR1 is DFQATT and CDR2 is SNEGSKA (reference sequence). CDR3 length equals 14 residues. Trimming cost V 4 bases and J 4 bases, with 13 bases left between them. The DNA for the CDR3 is TGCAGTGCTACGGCCATGGGACTTAATGAAAAACTGTTTTTT. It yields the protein CSATAMGLNEKLFF.

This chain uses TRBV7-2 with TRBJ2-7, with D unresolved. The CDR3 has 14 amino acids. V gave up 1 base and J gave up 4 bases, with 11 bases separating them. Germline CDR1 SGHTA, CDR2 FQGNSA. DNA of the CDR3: TGTGCCAGCAGCTTAGACGGTCCGGGTTACGAGCAGTACTTC. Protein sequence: CASSLDGPGYEQYF.

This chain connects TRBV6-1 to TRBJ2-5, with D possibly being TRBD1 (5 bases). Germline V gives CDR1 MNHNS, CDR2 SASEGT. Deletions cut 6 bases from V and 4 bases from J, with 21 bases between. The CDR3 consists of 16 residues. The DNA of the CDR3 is TGTGCCAGCAGCCAACAAGGTCAGGGTCTAGGAGAGACCCAGTACTTC. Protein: CASSQQGQGLGETQYF.

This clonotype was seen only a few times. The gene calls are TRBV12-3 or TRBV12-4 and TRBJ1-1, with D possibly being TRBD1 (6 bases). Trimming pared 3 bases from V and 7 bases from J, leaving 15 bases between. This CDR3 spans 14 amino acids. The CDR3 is CASSFVRGFGEAFF. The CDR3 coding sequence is TGTGCCAGCAGTTTCGTCAGGGGTTTTGGTGAAGCTTTCTTT.

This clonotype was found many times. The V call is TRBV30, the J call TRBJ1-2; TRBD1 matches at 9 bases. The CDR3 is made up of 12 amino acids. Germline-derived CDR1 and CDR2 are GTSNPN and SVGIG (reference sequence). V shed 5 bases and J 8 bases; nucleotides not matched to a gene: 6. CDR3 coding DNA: TGTGCCTGGGGACAGGGGTCGGGAGGCTACACCTTC. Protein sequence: CAWGQGSGGYTF.

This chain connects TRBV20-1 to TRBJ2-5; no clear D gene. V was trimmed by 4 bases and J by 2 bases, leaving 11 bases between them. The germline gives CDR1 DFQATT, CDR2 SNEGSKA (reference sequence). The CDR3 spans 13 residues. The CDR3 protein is CSATKMEQETQYF. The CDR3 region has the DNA TGCAGTGCTACTAAAATGGAGCAAGAGACCCAGTACTTC.

This CDR3 is CASSPQADYGYTF. In nucleotides, the CDR3 is TGTGCCAGCTCACCACAGGCGGATTATGGCTACACCTTC. This sequence joins TRBV18 and TRBJ1-2, with no clear D. CDR3 size: 13 residues. Trimming cost V 1 base and J 5 bases, with 8 bases left between them. CDR1 and CDR2 (germline): KGHSH, LQKENI.

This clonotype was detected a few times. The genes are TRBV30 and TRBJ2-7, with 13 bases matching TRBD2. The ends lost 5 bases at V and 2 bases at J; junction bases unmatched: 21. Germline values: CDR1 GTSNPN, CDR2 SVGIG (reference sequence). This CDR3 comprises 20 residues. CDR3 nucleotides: TGTGCCTGGTCTGGGGATGGGCTTTGGACTAGCGGGAGTATCACCTACGAGCAGTACTTC. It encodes CAWSGDGLWTSGSITYEQYF.

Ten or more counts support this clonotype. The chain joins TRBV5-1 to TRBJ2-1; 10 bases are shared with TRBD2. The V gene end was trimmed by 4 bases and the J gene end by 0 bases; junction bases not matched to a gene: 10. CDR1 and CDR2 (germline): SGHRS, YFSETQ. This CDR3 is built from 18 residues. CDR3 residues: CASSGTGLARSSYNEQFF. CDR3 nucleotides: TGCGCCAGCAGCGGAACGGGACTAGCGAGAAGCTCCTACAATGAGCAGTTCTTC. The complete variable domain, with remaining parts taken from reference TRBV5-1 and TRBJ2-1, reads KAGVTQTPRYLIKTRGQQVTLSCSPISGHRSVSWYQQTPGQGLQFLFEYFSETQRNKGNFPGRFSGRQFSNSRSEMNVSTLELGDSALYLCASSGTGLARSSYNEQFFGPGTRLTVL.

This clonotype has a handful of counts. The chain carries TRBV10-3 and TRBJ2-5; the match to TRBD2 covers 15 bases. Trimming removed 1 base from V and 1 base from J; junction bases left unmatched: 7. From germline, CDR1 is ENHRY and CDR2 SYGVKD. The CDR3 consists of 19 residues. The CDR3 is CAISEWTSGGENFQETQYF. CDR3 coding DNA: TGTGCCATCAGTGAGTGGACTAGCGGGGGGGAAAACTTCCAAGAGACCCAGTACTTC.

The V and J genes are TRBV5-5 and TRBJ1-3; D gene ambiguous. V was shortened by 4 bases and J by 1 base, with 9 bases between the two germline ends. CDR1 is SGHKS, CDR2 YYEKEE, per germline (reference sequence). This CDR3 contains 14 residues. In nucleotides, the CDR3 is TGTGCCAGCAGCGTGGACGCATCTGGAAACACCATATATTTT. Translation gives CASSVDASGNTIYF. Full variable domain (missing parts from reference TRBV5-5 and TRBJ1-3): DAGVTQSPTHLIKTRGQQVTLRCSPISGHKSVSWYQQVLGQGPQFIFQYYEKEERGRGNFPDRFSARQFPNYSSELNVNALLLGDSALYLCASSVDASGNTIYFGEGSWLTVV.

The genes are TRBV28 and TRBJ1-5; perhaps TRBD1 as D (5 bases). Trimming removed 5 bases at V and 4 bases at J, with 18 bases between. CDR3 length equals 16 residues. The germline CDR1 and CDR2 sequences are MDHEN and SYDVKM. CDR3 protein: CASSAADLAGNQPQHF. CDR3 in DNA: TGTGCCAGCAGTGCCGCGGATCTGGCAGGGAATCAGCCCCAGCATTTT.

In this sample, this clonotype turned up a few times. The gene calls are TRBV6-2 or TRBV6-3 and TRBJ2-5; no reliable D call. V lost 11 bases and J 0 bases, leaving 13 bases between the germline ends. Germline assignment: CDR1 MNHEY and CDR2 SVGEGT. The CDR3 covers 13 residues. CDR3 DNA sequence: TGTGCCGCCACCAGAACGTACCAAGAGACCCAGTACTTC. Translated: CAATRTYQETQYF.

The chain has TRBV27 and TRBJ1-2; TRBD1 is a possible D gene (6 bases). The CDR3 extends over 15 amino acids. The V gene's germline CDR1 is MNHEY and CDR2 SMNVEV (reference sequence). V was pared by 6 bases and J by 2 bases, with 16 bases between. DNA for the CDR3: TGTGCCAGCAGGATAGAGTTGGGGGGCAACTATGGCTACACCTTC. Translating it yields CASRIELGGNYGYTF.